Below, 22 T cell receptor beta chains from the same sample are listed, as sequenced in a study of shared clonotypes between healthy human individuals. Here immunoSEQ multiplex PCR was the method, and the copy in TCRdb shows in-frame clones only, minus some. The sample lists a few million clones; more than 90% were seen once. The sequencing input was naive CD4+ T cells sorted from blood. Subset described: CD45RA+ positively selected. These receptors all come from a man in his late teens or twenties in good health.

This rearrangement joins TRBV11-2 to TRBJ2-7; TRBD2 agrees at 10 bases. The CDR3 consists of 13 residues. Germline assignment: CDR1 SGHAT and CDR2 FQNNGV. Trimming took 5 bases from V and 10 from J; bases not matched to a gene: 8. The CDR3 sequence: CASSRGLADPQYF. The DNA of the CDR3 is TGTGCCAGCAGCCGCGGACTAGCGGATCCCCAGTACTTC. Full variable domain (missing parts from reference TRBV11-2 and TRBJ2-7): EAGVAQSPRYKIIEKRQSVAFWCNPISGHATLYWYQQILGQGPKLLIQFQNNGVVDDSQLPKDRFSAERLKGVDSTLKIQPAKLEDSAVYLCASSRGLADPQYFGPGTRLTVT.

J is TRBJ2-3 and V is TRBV11-2, with a weak D call TRBD2 (7 bases). The ends were cut back, 3 bases at V and 1 base at J, with 8 bases in the middle. Germline V gives CDR1 SGHAT, CDR2 FQNNGV. The CDR3 is 14 amino acids. CDR3 protein: CASSFGGRTDTQYF. The CDR3 nucleotides read TGTGCCAGCAGCTTCGGGGGGCGCACAGATACGCAGTATTTT.

This clone has a single count. V and J are TRBV6-1 and TRBJ1-1; no clear D gene. Germline lookup yields CDR1 MNHNS and CDR2 SASEGT. The V and J ends lost 7 bases and 4 bases respectively, with 10 bases between them. There are 12 residues in the CDR3. The CDR3 protein is CASTRTGTEAFF. The CDR3 nucleotides are TGTGCCAGCACCAGAACGGGCACTGAAGCTTTCTTT.

The V gene is TRBV7-6, the J gene TRBJ1-2; D is perhaps TRBD1 (5 bases). The germline V gene encodes CDR1 SGHVS and CDR2 FNYEAQ. V was pared by 0 bases and J by 4 bases, with 15 bases between. The CDR3 covers 16 residues. The chain's CDR3 is CASSLARGGMAYGYTF. Written as DNA, the CDR3 is TGTGCCAGCAGCTTAGCGCGTGGGGGGATGGCCTATGGCTACACCTTC.

V and J are TRBV18 and TRBJ2-3; possible D gene TRBD2, 5 bases. Germline assignment: CDR1 KGHSH and CDR2 LQKENI. Trimming took 1 base from V and 8 from J, leaving 10 bases between them. The CDR3 extends over 13 amino acids. The CDR3: CASSPLEDGTQYF. CDR3 DNA: TGTGCCAGCTCACCACTGGAGGATGGTACGCAGTATTTT. Combining the CDR3 with reference TRBV18 and TRBJ2-3 gives the whole variable domain NAGVMQNPRHLVRRRGQEARLRCSPMKGHSHVYWYRQLPEEGLKFMVYLQKENIIDESGMPKERFSAEFPKEGPSILRIQQVVRGDSAAYFCASSPLEDGTQYFGPGTRLTVL.

The V and J genes are TRBV19 and TRBJ2-2, with 13 nucleotides matching TRBD2. Germline lookup yields CDR1 LNHDA and CDR2 SQIVND (reference sequence). V dropped 4 bases and J dropped 10; count of bases not matched to a gene: 3. The CDR3 spans 14 residues. The CDR3 region has the DNA TGTGCCAGTAGTACCACTAGCGGGGGGGCGGAGCTGTTTTTT. Translated, it gives CASSTTSGGAELFF.

The rearrangement joins TRBV28 to TRBJ1-5; 9 bases map to TRBD1. Germline assignment: CDR1 MDHEN and CDR2 SYDVKM. Trimming at V came to 2 bases and at J to 0 bases, leaving 8 bases not matched to a gene. The CDR3 has 18 residues. This CDR3 is CASSLGGQGPYSNQPQHF. CDR3 in DNA: TGTGCCAGCAGTTTAGGGGGACAGGGCCCTTATAGCAATCAGCCCCAGCATTTT.

The rearrangement links TRBV6-1 to TRBJ2-7; D might be TRBD1 (5 bases). Germline V gene sequence: CDR1 MNHNS, CDR2 SASEGT. The CDR3 loop spans 14 amino acids. Trimming removed 0 bases at V and 1 base at J, with 7 bases between. The CDR3 sequence is CASSEARTSYEQYF. The CDR3 DNA is TGTGCCAGCAGTGAAGCACGGACATCCTACGAGCAGTACTTC.

This clone appeared a single time. The J gene is TRBJ1-4, the V gene TRBV30; the D gene is possibly TRBD1 (5 bases). Germline CDR1 reads GTSNPN; CDR2 reads SVGIG (reference sequence). This CDR3 comprises 15 residues. V lost 0 bases and J lost 2, with 10 bases in between. Written as DNA, the CDR3 is TGTGCCTGGAGTGTACAAGGGGTCACTAATGAAAAACTGTTTTTT. Protein: CAWSVQGVTNEKLFF. Looking up the rest from reference TRBV30 and TRBJ1-4 gives the full variable domain: SQTIHQWPATLVQPVGSPLSLECTVEGTSNPNLYWYRQAAGRGLQLLFYSVGIGQISSEVPQNLSASRPQDRQFILSSKKLLLSDSGFYLCAWSVQGVTNEKLFFGSGTQLSVL.

This chain joins TRBV6-6 and TRBJ2-1; D not certain. In germline, CDR1 is MNHNY, CDR2 SVGAGI (reference sequence). The CDR3 length is 11 residues. Trimming took 10 bases from V and 7 from J, leaving 11 bases between them. The CDR3 region has the DNA TGTGCCACCCGGGTCCTGAATGAGCAGTTCTTC. Translated, it gives CATRVLNEQFF.

V usage is TRBV28 and J usage is TRBJ2-2; 12 nucleotides align to TRBD2. The CDR3 is made up of 16 amino acids. The J segment lost 5 bases and the V segment lost 1 base, leaving 2 bases of the junction unmatched. CDR1 and CDR2 from the germline V gene are MDHEN and SYDVKM. The CDR3 protein is CASSLSGLAGTGELFF. The CDR3 bases are TGTGCCAGCAGTTTATCTGGACTAGCGGGGACCGGGGAGCTGTTTTTT.

The chain carries TRBV23-1 and TRBJ2-3; TRBD1 or TRBD2 may be the D gene (5 bases each). TRBV23-1 qualifies as an ORF whose function is uncertain. Trimming removed 3 bases from V and 0 bases from J, with 10 bases in between. The CDR3 covers 15 residues. CDR3 in amino acids: CASSQLGPSTDTQYF. The CDR3 region has the DNA TGCGCCAGCAGTCAGTTGGGACCCAGCACAGATACGCAGTATTTT.

V and J are TRBV7-9 and TRBJ1-1; TRBD1 agrees at 7 bases. The CDR3 runs 16 residues. Germline V CDR1 and CDR2: SEHNR, FQNEAQ (reference sequence). V lost 2 bases to trimming and J lost 1 base; unmatched junction nucleotides: 7. The CDR3 sequence is CASSLIFGTENTEAFF. The CDR3 DNA follows: TGTGCCAGCAGCTTAATCTTCGGGACAGAGAACACTGAAGCTTTCTTT.

About this clone itself: The same CDR3 is also encoded by other DNA sequences in this sample. The chain couples TRBV7-2 to TRBJ1-2; tentative D call: TRBD1 (5 bases). The V gene's germline CDR1 is SGHTA and CDR2 FQGNSA. This CDR3 has 13 amino acids. Trimming cost V 5 bases and J 1 base, with 8 bases left between them. The CDR3, as DNA: TGTGCCAGCAGCGCCGACAGTAACTATGGCTACACCTTC. Protein: CASSADSNYGYTF.

The V gene is TRBV19, the J gene TRBJ2-2; 9 nucleotides line up with TRBD2. Germline CDR1 reads LNHDA; CDR2 reads SQIVND (reference sequence). The CDR3 length is 15 residues. Germline trimming cut 8 bases from V and 0 bases from J; bases unmatched to any gene: 4. CDR3 amino acids: CASSWTSANTGELFF. CDR3 DNA sequence: TGTGCCAGTTCGTGGACTAGCGCGAACACCGGGGAGCTGTTTTTT.

The rearrangement joins TRBV6-5 to TRBJ2-3; 10 bases are shared with TRBD2. V lost 4 bases to trimming and J lost 5 bases; unmatched junction nucleotides: 9. CDR3 length equals 16 residues. Germline V gene sequence: CDR1 MNHEY, CDR2 SVGAGI. The CDR3: CASSSFSGGAGDTQYF. The CDR3 DNA reads as TGTGCCAGCAGTTCCTTCAGCGGGGGGGCCGGAGATACGCAGTATTTT.

The J gene is TRBJ2-5, the V gene TRBV6-5; 11 bases agree with TRBD1. V shed 6 bases and J 3 bases; nucleotides not matched to a gene: 6. The CDR3 totals 15 residues. The germline V gene encodes CDR1 MNHEY and CDR2 SVGAGI. CDR3 sequence (DNA): TGTGCCAGCAGGAATTGGGGACAGGGGGAAGAGACCCAGTACTTC. Its translation is CASRNWGQGEETQYF.

The table lists this clone with a few counts. The chain is built from TRBV30 and TRBJ1-1; D unclear. V gave up 4 bases and J gave up 1 base, with 10 bases separating them. The CDR3 is made up of 13 amino acids. The germline V gene encodes CDR1 GTSNPN and CDR2 SVGIG (reference sequence). CDR3 in DNA: TGTGCCTGGAAGGGCAGGAGGAACACTGAAGCTTTCTTT. This encodes CAWKGRRNTEAFF.

The V call is TRBV25-1, the J call TRBJ1-3, with 7 bases aligning to TRBD1. Germline V gives CDR1 MGHDK, CDR2 SYGVNS. This CDR3 comprises 14 residues. Losses at the gene ends were 4 bases for V and 2 bases for J; bases not matched to a gene: 2. The CDR3: CASSVTGTGNTIYF. The CDR3 DNA sequence: TGTGCCAGCAGTGTGACAGGGACTGGAAACACCATATATTTT.

The chain couples TRBV5-6 to TRBJ1-4, with a tentative D call TRBD1 (5 bases). Germline V lookup: CDR1 SGHDT, CDR2 YYEEEE. V gave up 2 bases and J gave up 0 bases, with 11 bases separating them. This CDR3 is 16 amino acids long. CDR3 nucleotide sequence: TGTGCCAGCAGCTTCACAGGACGTTCAACTAATGAAAAACTGTTTTTT. The encoded protein is CASSFTGRSTNEKLFF.

The chain is built from TRBV2 and TRBJ2-5; 9 nucleotides match TRBD2. The germline V gene has CDR1 SNHLY and CDR2 FYNNEI. V lost 7 bases, J lost 5 bases, and 11 bases stayed unmatched. The length of the CDR3 is 15 residues. The CDR3 nucleotides are TGTGCCAGCACCCTGGGGCGGGGGGGCCAGGAGACCCAGTACTTC. It is translated as CASTLGRGGQETQYF.

The gene calls are TRBV30 and TRBJ2-5; TRBD1 matches 8 bases. CDR1 and CDR2 from the germline V gene are GTSNPN and SVGIG (reference sequence). The length of the CDR3 is 15 residues. Trimming cost V 4 bases and J 0 bases; bases outside gene matches: 7. The CDR3, as DNA: TGTGCCTGGACCCAGGGGACAGGATACCAAGAGACCCAGTACTTC. Protein sequence: CAWTQGTGYQETQYF.